Following are 13 T cell receptor beta chains from one sample sequenced in a study of identifying expanded T cells in peripheral blood. Repertoires were generated with immunoSEQ multiplex PCR, while TCRdb's copy carries only in-frame clones and drops some. The sample carries 75,000 to 90,000 clones, about 90% recorded once. The sample consisted of blood. These receptors all stem from a person aged 18 to 75 in good health.

This rearrangement joins TRBV11-3 to TRBJ1-2; tentatively, D is TRBD1 (6 bases). CDR1 SGHNT and CDR2 YENEEA come from the germline V gene. Trimming shortened V by 7 bases and J by 2 bases, and 20 bases separated the two germline ends. This CDR3 region has 16 residues. The CDR3 DNA sequence: TGTGCCAGCACTCCGGGGGGCAGCCTAGCCAACTATGGCTACACCTTC. As protein: CASTPGGSLANYGYTF.

The chain carries TRBV5-4 and TRBJ2-3; TRBD2 matches at 8 bases. Losses at the gene ends were 0 bases for V and 5 bases for J; bases not matched to a gene: 2. Germline V gives CDR1 SGHNT, CDR2 YYREEE (reference sequence). This CDR3 is 14 amino acids long. The CDR3 bases are TGTGCCAGCAGCTTGGGCGCGGGAGGAGATACGCAGTATTTT. It codes for CASSLGAGGDTQYF.

The V and J genes are TRBV7-9 and TRBJ2-1; a weak D match, TRBD1 (6 bases). The CDR3 has 14 amino acids. V was pared by 1 base and J by 5 bases, with 9 bases between. Germline assignment: CDR1 SEHNR and CDR2 FQNEAQ (reference sequence). The DNA for the CDR3 is TGTGCCAGCAGCTTAGTGGCAGGGGACAATGAGCAGTTCTTC. Translated, it gives CASSLVAGDNEQFF.

The chain joins TRBV7-8 to TRBJ2-1; the match to TRBD1 covers 7 bases. Trimming took 5 bases from V and 6 from J; bases not matched to a gene: 4. The CDR3 is 13 amino acids. Per germline, CDR1 SGHVS and CDR2 FQNEAQ. CDR3: CASSQGQINEQFF. CDR3 sequence (DNA): TGTGCCAGCAGCCAGGGACAGATCAATGAGCAGTTCTTC.

V is TRBV9 and J is TRBJ2-7; 8 bases fit TRBD1. CDR1 is SGDLS, CDR2 YYNGEE, per germline. V dropped 4 bases and J dropped 0; count of bases not matched to a gene: 3. CDR3 length: 14 residues. DNA of the CDR3: TGTGCCAGCAGCAAAGGACAGGGCTCCTACGAGCAGTACTTC. It codes for CASSKGQGSYEQYF. Drawing the rest from reference TRBV9 and TRBJ2-7, the complete variable domain is DSGVTQTPKHLITATGQRVTLRCSPRSGDLSVYWYQQSLDQGLQFLIQYYNGEERAKGNILERFSAQQFPDLHSELNLSSLELGDSALYFCASSKGQGSYEQYFGPGTRLTVT.

Only a few counts were recorded for this clone. The chain recombines TRBV5-4 with TRBJ2-5; 7 nucleotides match TRBD1. CDR1 SGHNT and CDR2 YYREEE come from the germline V gene (reference sequence). V dropped 0 bases and J dropped 7; count of bases not matched to a gene: 6. The CDR3 consists of 14 residues. This chain's CDR3 is CASSLGGNRGTQYF. The CDR3 DNA reads as TGTGCCAGCAGCTTGGGTGGTAACAGGGGGACCCAGTACTTC.

This chain links TRBV27 with TRBJ1-2; D is possibly TRBD1 (6 bases). CDR1 is MNHEY and CDR2 is SMNVEV in the germline V gene (reference sequence). The germline V and J ends were trimmed by 5 bases and 4 bases, with 17 bases remaining between them. This CDR3 is 15 amino acids long. CDR3 protein: CASSPGGALGYGYTF. The CDR3 DNA is TGTGCCAGCAGTCCGGGGGGCGCCCTAGGCTATGGCTACACCTTC.

This clone was observed a single time. In nucleotides, the CDR3 is TGCAGCGTTGAAGTTAACAGGGGACCCTCTGGGGCCAACGTCCTGACTTTC. Its protein product is CSVEVNRGPSGANVLTF. The V and J genes are TRBV29-1 and TRBJ2-6, with 7 bases identical to TRBD1. Germline CDR1 and CDR2: SQVTM and ANQGSEA. Trimming at V came to 1 base and at J to 0 bases, leaving 6 bases not matched to a gene. The CDR3 consists of 17 residues. Using reference TRBV29-1 and TRBJ2-6 for the parts outside the CDR3, the full variable domain is SAVISQKPSRDICQRGTSLTIQCQVDSQVTMMFWYRQQPGQSLTLIATANQGSEATYESGFVIDKFPISRPNLTFSTLTVSNMSPEDSSIYLCSVEVNRGPSGANVLTFGAGSRLTVL.

The CDR3 reads CASSIVGSSAKNIQYF. The CDR3 DNA sequence: TGTGCCAGTAGTATAGTGGGGAGTTCGGCCAAAAACATTCAGTACTTC. This rearrangement joins TRBV19 to TRBJ2-4; D is perhaps TRBD2 (5 bases). The V gene's germline CDR1 is LNHDA and CDR2 SQIVND (reference sequence). Trimming removed 1 base from V and 1 base from J, with 11 bases in between. The CDR3 has 16 amino acids.

The V call is TRBV14, the J call TRBJ2-3; D may match TRBD1 or TRBD2 (6 bases each). The length of the CDR3 is 17 residues. The V end lost 1 base, the J end lost 5 bases, and 19 bases lay between the germline ends. The germline gives CDR1 SGHDN, CDR2 FVKESK. The CDR3 nucleotides read TGTGCCAGCAGCCAAGCGGGGGCTCGGCGTAGAATAGATACGCAGTATTTT. Translation gives CASSQAGARRRIDTQYF.

The V call is TRBV13, the J call TRBJ1-2; D is ambiguous. V was clipped by 5 bases and J by 2 bases, with 9 bases between them. Germline values: CDR1 PRHDT, CDR2 FYEKMQ (reference sequence). The CDR3 loop spans 13 amino acids. The CDR3 reads CASSIGKNYGYTF. DNA of the CDR3: TGTGCCAGCAGCATTGGGAAAAACTATGGCTACACCTTC.

This clone has a handful of counts. V gene TRBV19 combines with J gene TRBJ1-5; D perhaps matches TRBD1 (5 bases). This CDR3 has 14 amino acids. Germline CDR1 LNHDA, CDR2 SQIVND (reference sequence). V lost 6 bases to trimming and J lost 4 bases, with 13 bases between them. The CDR3 spells CASSRRDFNQPQHF. The CDR3 DNA reads as TGTGCCAGTAGCAGGAGGGACTTTAATCAGCCCCAGCATTTT.

The sample holds a few counts of this clone. The chain links TRBV19 to TRBJ1-3; no firm D call. The CDR3 totals 15 residues. Trimming pared 3 bases from V and 2 bases from J, leaving 11 bases between. Per germline, CDR1 LNHDA and CDR2 SQIVND (reference sequence). CDR3 amino acids: CASSIGGNPGNTIYF. DNA for the CDR3: TGTGCCAGTAGTATCGGAGGAAACCCTGGAAACACCATATATTTT.